One sample yielded the 13 T cell receptor beta chains listed below, sequenced in a study of blood T cell repertoires in COVID-19. Produced via immunoSEQ multiplex PCR; TCRdb's table is partial and in-frame only. The sample includes 200,000 to 250,000 clones, about 90% of them seen just once. What was sequenced was peripheral blood. All receptors derive from a woman aged 55-69 years with acute or convalescent COVID-19.

Notes on this clone: An end of the junction does not agree with germline; a read error may underlie this. The CDR3 reads CASSMGGGRYGQYF. In DNA, the CDR3 is TGTGCCAGCAGCATGGGGGGGGGCCGCTACGGGCAGTACTTC. This rearrangement joins TRBV7-2 to TRBJ2-7, with D tentatively TRBD2 (7 bases). This CDR3 spans 14 amino acids. The germline gives CDR1 SGHTA, CDR2 FQGNSA.

The CDR3 protein is CASSRPTALNTGELFF. The DNA of the CDR3 is TGTGCCAGCAGCCGCCCGACAGCCCTTAACACCGGGGAGCTGTTTTTT. This sequence joins TRBV7-9 and TRBJ2-2; D possibly corresponds to TRBD1 (5 bases). The CDR3 totals 16 residues. Germline values: CDR1 SEHNR, CDR2 FQNEAQ (reference sequence). V shed 5 bases and J shed 2 bases, with 15 bases lying between them.

The chain combines TRBV6-2 or TRBV6-3 with TRBJ1-4, with 9 bases identical to TRBD1. The CDR3 extends over 15 amino acids. Germline CDR1 and CDR2: MNHEY and SVGEGT. The V gene end was trimmed by 6 bases and the J gene end by 8 bases; junction bases not matched to a gene: 10. CDR3 coding DNA: TGTGCCAGCAGCCGGGGACAGGGATATGGCGAAAAACTGTTTTTT. This sequence encodes CASSRGQGYGEKLFF.

The V and J genes are TRBV28 and TRBJ2-7; the D gene is possibly TRBD2 (5 bases). The CDR3 length is 14 residues. V was cut by 8 bases and J by 0 bases, with 14 bases left in between. Germline V gene lookup returns CDR1 MDHEN and CDR2 SYDVKM. The CDR3 DNA is TGTGCCAGCGGCAGCGACTACCCCTCCTACGAGCAGTACTTC. It codes for CASGSDYPSYEQYF. Together with reference TRBV28 and TRBJ2-7, the CDR3 gives the full variable domain: DVKVTQSSRYLVKRTGEKVFLECVQDMDHENMFWYRQDPGLGLRLIYFSYDVKMKEKGDIPEGYSVSREKKERFSLILESASTNQTSMYLCASGSDYPSYEQYFGPGTRLTVT.

The chain links TRBV18 to TRBJ2-7, with D maybe TRBD1 (7 bases). Trimming took 5 bases from V and 5 from J, leaving 13 bases between them. The CDR3 has 13 amino acids. CDR1 and CDR2 (germline): KGHSH, LQKENI. The CDR3 DNA follows: TGTGCCAGCTCAGCGGGACAGAGCAACGAGCAGTACTTC. It yields the protein CASSAGQSNEQYF.

The chain employs TRBV6-5 and TRBJ1-2, with 8 positions matching TRBD1. Germline values: CDR1 MNHEY, CDR2 SVGAGI. CDR3 length: 14 residues. V shed 8 bases and J 2 bases; nucleotides not matched to a gene: 7. CDR3 sequence: CASLPGGRNYGYTF. CDR3 nucleotides: TGTGCCAGCCTCCCAGGGGGCAGGAACTATGGCTACACCTTC.

The rearrangement uses TRBV5-1 and TRBJ2-7, with 9 nucleotides matching TRBD2. CDR1 is SGHRS, CDR2 YFSETQ, per germline. Germline trimming cut 2 bases from V and 0 bases from J; bases unmatched to any gene: 6. This CDR3 has 16 amino acids. CDR3 protein: CASSFERGAGSYEQYF. CDR3 DNA: TGCGCCAGCAGCTTCGAGCGGGGGGCGGGCTCCTACGAGCAGTACTTC.

The chain recombines TRBV4-1 with TRBJ1-2; TRBD1 might be the D (6 bases). Trimming stripped 1 base from V and 5 bases from J, with 11 bases between. Germline V lookup: CDR1 MGHRA, CDR2 YSYEKL. This CDR3 has 14 amino acids. The CDR3 DNA reads as TGCGCCAGCAGCCAAGTGTCGACAGGTTATGGCTACACCTTC. Its translation is CASSQVSTGYGYTF.

Concerning this clone: Other nucleotide sequences in the sample specify the same CDR3. J is TRBJ2-7 and V is TRBV2; 7 positions match TRBD1. V was pared by 6 bases and J by 2 bases, with 7 bases of the junction left unmatched. Germline V gene sequence: CDR1 SNHLY, CDR2 FYNNEI. The CDR3 is made up of 14 amino acids. The CDR3 here is CASRPGQAAYEQYF. In nucleotides, the CDR3 is TGTGCCAGCAGACCCGGACAGGCCGCCTACGAGCAGTACTTC.

This clone was observed at least ten times. The chain carries TRBV2 and TRBJ1-2; D possibly corresponds to TRBD1 (5 bases). V was shortened by 0 bases and J by 4 bases, with 9 bases between the two germline ends. CDR1 is SNHLY, CDR2 FYNNEI, per germline. This CDR3 is 14 amino acids long. The CDR3 region has the DNA TGTGCCAGCAGTGAAGCTTCAGGGCCCTATGGCTACACCTTC. Translated: CASSEASGPYGYTF.

The rearrangement joins TRBV4-2 to TRBJ2-3, with 8 nucleotides matching TRBD2. V lost 4 bases and J lost 1; bases outside the gene matches: 7. The CDR3 is 16 amino acids. Germline CDR1 and CDR2: LGHNA and YNFKEQ. CDR3 in DNA: TGTGCCAGCAGCCCGCGCCGACTAGCGCGCACAGATACGCAGTATTTT. Translated, it gives CASSPRRLARTDTQYF.

The chain is built from TRBV9 and TRBJ2-5, with D maybe TRBD1 (6 bases). V was cut by 0 bases and J by 0 bases, with 15 bases left in between. Per the germline V gene, CDR1 is SGDLS and CDR2 is YYNGEE. The CDR3 consists of 17 residues. CDR3 nucleotide sequence: TGTGCCAGCAGCGTAGAGGGGTGGACAGCCAACCAAGAGACCCAGTACTTC. This codes for CASSVEGWTANQETQYF.

This clone was picked up one time. The chain uses TRBV30 and TRBJ1-5; D unclear. V dropped 3 bases and J dropped 3 bases, with 9 bases sitting between them. This CDR3 has 13 amino acids. Germline CDR1 reads GTSNPN; CDR2 reads SVGIG (reference sequence). The CDR3 nucleotides read TGTGCCTGGAGCGAGGGAGTCAATCAGCCCCAGCATTTT. The encoded protein is CAWSEGVNQPQHF.